This T cell receptor beta chain was identified in a study of shared clonotypes between healthy human individuals. Naive-designated CD8 cells lacked CD45RO, were positively enriched for CCR7, and omitted terminally differentiated effector memory CD45RA+ cells. Adult donors, all healthy and HIV-negative, had no recent acute infections or vaccinations. Some clones are missing from TCRdb's copy, which holds only in-frame ones; the method was immunoSEQ multiplex PCR. The table has about 2.2 million clones, 93% seen once. The source of this sequence is a young man in good health. Some clones in this sample may be carry-over from other donors' samples. Sequencing was carried out using naive CD8+ T cells from PBMCs.

The CDR3 here is CASEPTGGEDEQFF. The CDR3 nucleotides read TGTGCCAGCGAACCAACAGGGGGCGAGGATGAGCAGTTCTTC. The rearrangement uses TRBV28 and TRBJ2-1, with 9 bases fitting TRBD1. The V gene end was trimmed by 8 bases and the J gene end by 8 bases; junction bases not matched to a gene: 10. Germline loops: CDR1 MDHEN, CDR2 SYDVKM. The CDR3 consists of 14 residues.